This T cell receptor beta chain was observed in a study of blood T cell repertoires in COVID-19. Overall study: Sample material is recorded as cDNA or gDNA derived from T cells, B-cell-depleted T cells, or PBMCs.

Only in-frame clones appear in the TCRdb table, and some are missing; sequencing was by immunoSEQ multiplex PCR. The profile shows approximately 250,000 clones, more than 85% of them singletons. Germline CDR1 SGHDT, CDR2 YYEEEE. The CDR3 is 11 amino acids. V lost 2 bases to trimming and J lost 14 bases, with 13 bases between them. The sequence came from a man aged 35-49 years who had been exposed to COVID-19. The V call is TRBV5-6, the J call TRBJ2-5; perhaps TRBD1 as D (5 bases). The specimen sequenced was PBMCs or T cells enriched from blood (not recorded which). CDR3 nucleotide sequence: TGTGCCAGCAGCTTAAGGGGTTCCCCCTACTTC. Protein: CASSLRGSPYF. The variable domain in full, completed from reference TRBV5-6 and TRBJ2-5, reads DAGVTQSPTHLIKTRGQQVTLRCSPKSGHDTVSWYQQALGQGPQFIFQYYEEEERQRGNFPDRFSGHQFPNYSSELNVNALLLGDSALYLCASSLRGSPYFGPGTRLLVL.